Below, 10 T cell receptor beta chains from the same sample are listed, as sequenced in a study of OX40 agonist ivuxolimab in advanced cancers. Measured with immunoSEQ multiplex PCR; TCRdb has only the in-frame clones, and not every one. In the table there are more than 55,000 clones, roughly 78% of which are singletons. The material sequenced was CD4+ or CD8+ T cells sorted from blood, taken in a trial of the OX40 agonist ivuxolimab. These receptors were taken from an adult with an advanced solid tumor such as melanoma, head and neck, liver or kidney cancer.

This clone was seen repeatedly, ten times or more. The chain combines TRBV6-1 with TRBJ1-5; 9 bases are a match to TRBD1. J gave up 6 bases and V 10 bases, and 10 bases lay outside the gene matches. CDR3 size: 14 residues. Looked up from germline, CDR1 is MNHNS and CDR2 is SASEGT. The CDR3 DNA follows: TGTGCCACCCTGGGACAGGGATGGGGTCAGCCCCAGCATTTT. This sequence encodes CATLGQGWGQPQHF.

The chain joins TRBV5-4 to TRBJ2-7; D unresolved. Trimming removed 4 bases at V and 3 bases at J, with 11 bases between. CDR3 size: 13 residues. Germline V lookup: CDR1 SGHNT, CDR2 YYREEE (reference sequence). The CDR3: CASSPTGNYEQYF. In nucleotides, the CDR3 is TGTGCCAGCAGCCCGACTGGAAACTACGAGCAGTACTTC.

Remarks on this clone: At one end the junction does not follow the germline gene, possibly because of a read error. This chain uses TRBV10-3 with TRBJ2-3, with 11 bases lining up with TRBD2. The CDR3 spans 17 residues. Looked up from germline, CDR1 is ENHRY and CDR2 is SYGVKD. For the CDR3, the DNA is TGTGCCAGCAGTCCAGATAGCGGGGGGGCCGGCACAGATACGCAGTATTTT. This gives the protein CASSPDSGGAGTDTQYF.

V and J are TRBV7-9 and TRBJ1-6; 9 nucleotides agree with TRBD1. The CDR3 has 13 amino acids. The V segment lost 4 bases and the J segment 12 bases; nucleotides outside the gene matches: 4. Germline lookup yields CDR1 SEHNR and CDR2 FQNEAQ (reference sequence). In nucleotides, the CDR3 is TGTGCCAGCAGCTCCTGGACAGGGGAACCCCTCCACTTT. Protein: CASSSWTGEPLHF.

This chain connects TRBV10-3 to TRBJ1-3; TRBD1 is a possible D gene (6 bases). Deletions cut 2 bases from V and 4 bases from J, with 12 bases between. The germline V gene encodes CDR1 ENHRY and CDR2 SYGVKD. The length of the CDR3 is 15 residues. The CDR3 coding sequence is TGTGCCATCAGTGAGGCACAGGGCCCAGGAAACACCATATATTTT. Amino acids: CAISEAQGPGNTIYF.

The rearrangement links TRBV6-5 to TRBJ1-3; D unclear. The CDR3 has 11 amino acids. The V end was cut by 10 bases, the J end by 9 bases, with 13 bases between. From germline, CDR1 is MNHEY and CDR2 SVGAGI. CDR3 coding DNA: TGTGCCACTTATTGGGCCGGCACCATATATTTT. Its protein is CATYWAGTIYF.

This rearrangement joins TRBV25-1 to TRBJ2-3, with D possibly matching TRBD1 (5 bases). Trimming took off 0 bases at V and 2 bases at J, with 9 bases between the two ends. Looked up from germline, CDR1 is MGHDK and CDR2 is SYGVNS. This CDR3 is 15 amino acids long. The CDR3 spells CASSEYSGNTDTQYF. Written as DNA, the CDR3 is TGTGCCAGCAGTGAATACTCAGGGAACACAGATACGCAGTATTTT.

This clone was seen a single time. The rearrangement uses TRBV6-6 and TRBJ1-1; TRBD1 agrees at 7 bases. Per germline, CDR1 MNHNY and CDR2 SVGAGI (reference sequence). Losses at the gene ends were 8 bases for V and 5 bases for J; bases not matched to a gene: 2. The CDR3 spans 11 residues. The CDR3, as DNA: TGTGCCAGCCACAGGGGAACTGAAGCTTTCTTT. Its translation: CASHRGTEAFF.

This sequence joins TRBV7-6 and TRBJ1-2, with D unclear. Looked up from germline, CDR1 is SGHVS and CDR2 is FNYEAQ. V was trimmed by 11 bases and J by 3 bases, leaving 16 bases between them. The CDR3 sequence is 13 residues long. The CDR3 spells CAASNRSDYGYTF. For the CDR3, the DNA is TGTGCCGCCTCTAACCGGAGCGACTATGGCTACACCTTC.

The chain couples TRBV6-4 to TRBJ2-2; TRBD1 agrees at 9 bases. Germline assignment: CDR1 MRHNA and CDR2 SNTAGT. The CDR3 runs 17 residues. With V trimmed by 3 bases and J by 4 bases, 9 bases remained unmatched. CDR3 nucleotide sequence: TGTGCCAGCAGTGAAGGGTCTGGACAGGGGAGCACCGGGGAGCTGTTTTTT. Protein: CASSEGSGQGSTGELFF.